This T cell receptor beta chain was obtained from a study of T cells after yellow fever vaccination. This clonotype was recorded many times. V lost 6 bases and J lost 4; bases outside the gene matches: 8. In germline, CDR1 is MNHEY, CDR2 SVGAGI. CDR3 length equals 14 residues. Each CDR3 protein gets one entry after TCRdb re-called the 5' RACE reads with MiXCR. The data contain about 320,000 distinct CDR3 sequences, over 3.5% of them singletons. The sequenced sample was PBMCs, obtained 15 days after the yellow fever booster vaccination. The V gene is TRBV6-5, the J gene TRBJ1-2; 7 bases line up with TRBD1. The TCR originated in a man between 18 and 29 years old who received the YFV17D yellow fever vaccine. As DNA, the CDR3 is TGTGCCAGCAGGGGCGACAGGGCCCCCTATGGCTACACCTTC. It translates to CASRGDRAPYGYTF.